One T cell receptor beta chain is described in this entry. The antigen is unknown. V shed 6 bases, J shed 1 base, and the junction held 15 bases outside the gene matches. The CDR3 has 18 amino acids. This entry belongs to a study of response to subunit inactivated influenza vaccine. Study-wide results and limits: Authors suggested each seasonal influenza vaccination recruits few new T cells.

TCRdb fed the RT-PCR reads into MiXCR, producing one record per CDR3 protein. The repertoire has hundreds of thousands of distinct CDR3 sequences, 12% of them found once; the top ten carry approximately 10%. The chain is built from TRBV12-3 or TRBV12-4 and TRBJ1-1, with 9 bases that match TRBD1. The specimen was PBMCs from blood, collected on the day of vaccination. The receptor comes from a man in his forties or fifties who received an inactivated influenza vaccine. CDR3 in DNA: TGTGCCAGCAGAACGACAGGGGGTCGGGTCCTCAGGAACACTGAAGCTTTCTTT. Protein product: CASRTTGGRVLRNTEAFF.